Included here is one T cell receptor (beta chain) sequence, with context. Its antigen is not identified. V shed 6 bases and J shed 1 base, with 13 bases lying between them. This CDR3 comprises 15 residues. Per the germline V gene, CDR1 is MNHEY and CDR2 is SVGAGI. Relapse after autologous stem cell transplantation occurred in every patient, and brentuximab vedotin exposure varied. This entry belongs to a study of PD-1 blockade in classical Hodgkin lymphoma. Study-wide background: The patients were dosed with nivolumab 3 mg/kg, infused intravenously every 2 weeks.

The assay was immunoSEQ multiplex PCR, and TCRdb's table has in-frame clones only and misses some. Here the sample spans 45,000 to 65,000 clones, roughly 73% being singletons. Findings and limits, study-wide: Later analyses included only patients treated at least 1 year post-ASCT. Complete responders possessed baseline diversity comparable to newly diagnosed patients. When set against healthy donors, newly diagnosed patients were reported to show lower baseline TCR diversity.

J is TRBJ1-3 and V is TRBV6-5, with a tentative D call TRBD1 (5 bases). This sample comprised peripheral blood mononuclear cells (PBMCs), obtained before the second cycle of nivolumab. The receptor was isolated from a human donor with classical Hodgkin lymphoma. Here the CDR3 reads CASRSTGTSGNTIYF. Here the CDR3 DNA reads TGTGCCAGCAGGTCTACCGGGACGTCTGGAAACACCATATATTTT.